This TCR beta chain stems from a study of T and B cells in COVID-19 patients. Study-level information: Peripheral blood came from COVID-19 patients with active infection or after recovery. Critical illness requiring mechanical ventilation or extracorporeal membrane oxygenation affected 12 of 20 active-infection patients.

Each TRB amplification used roughly 240-550 ng of genomic DNA from blood. V lost 5 bases and J lost 3; bases outside the gene matches: 9. Per germline, CDR1 DFQATT and CDR2 SNEGSKA (reference sequence). This CDR3 has 14 residues. About this clonotype: Its matching antigen is unknown.

BIOMED2 TRB-A/B primer pools were used in multiplex TRB PCR. TCRdb called the multiplex PCR reads again in MiXCR, with one record for every CDR3 protein. The table shows fewer than 10,000 distinct CDR3 sequences, with roughly 29% occurring only once. Study outcomes and limitations: Blood from mildly ill patients while symptomatic, and early samples from severe cases, were scarce.

This receptor was obtained from a human donor who had recovered from COVID-19. The chain uses TRBV20-1 and TRBJ2-5; 7 nucleotides line up with TRBD2. Source material: blood. The CDR3 loop is CSAAQFSGEETQYF. In DNA form, the CDR3 reads TGCAGTGCTGCCCAATTCAGCGGGGAAGAGACCCAGTACTTC.